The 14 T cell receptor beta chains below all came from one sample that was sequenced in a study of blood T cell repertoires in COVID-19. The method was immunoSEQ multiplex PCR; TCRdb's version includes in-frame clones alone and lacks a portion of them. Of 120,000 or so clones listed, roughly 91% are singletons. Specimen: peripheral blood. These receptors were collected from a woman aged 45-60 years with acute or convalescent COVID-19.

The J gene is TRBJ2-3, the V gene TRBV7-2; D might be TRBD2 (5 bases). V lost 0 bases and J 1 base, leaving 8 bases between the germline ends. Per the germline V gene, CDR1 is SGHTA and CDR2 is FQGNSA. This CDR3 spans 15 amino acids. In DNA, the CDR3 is TGTGCCAGCAGCTTAGCCAGCGGCCGCACAGATACGCAGTATTTT. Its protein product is CASSLASGRTDTQYF.

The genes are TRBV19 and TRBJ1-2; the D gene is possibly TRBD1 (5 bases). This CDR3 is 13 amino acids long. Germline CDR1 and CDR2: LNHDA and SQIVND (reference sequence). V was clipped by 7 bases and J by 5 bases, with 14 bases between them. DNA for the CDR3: TGTGCCAGTACCCCGGGGGATGGGTATGGCTACACCTTC. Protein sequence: CASTPGDGYGYTF.

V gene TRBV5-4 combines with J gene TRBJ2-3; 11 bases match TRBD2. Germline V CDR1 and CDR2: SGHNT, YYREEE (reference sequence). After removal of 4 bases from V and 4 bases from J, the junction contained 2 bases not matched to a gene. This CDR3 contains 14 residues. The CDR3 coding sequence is TGTGCCAGCAGCCCTAGCGGGAGGCCAGATACGCAGTATTTT. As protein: CASSPSGRPDTQYF.

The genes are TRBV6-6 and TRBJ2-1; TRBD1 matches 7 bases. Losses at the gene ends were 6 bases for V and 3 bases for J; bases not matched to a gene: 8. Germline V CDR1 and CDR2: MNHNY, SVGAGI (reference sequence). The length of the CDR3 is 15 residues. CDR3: CASRETGIDYNEQFF. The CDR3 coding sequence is TGTGCCAGCAGGGAGACAGGGATCGACTACAATGAGCAGTTCTTC.

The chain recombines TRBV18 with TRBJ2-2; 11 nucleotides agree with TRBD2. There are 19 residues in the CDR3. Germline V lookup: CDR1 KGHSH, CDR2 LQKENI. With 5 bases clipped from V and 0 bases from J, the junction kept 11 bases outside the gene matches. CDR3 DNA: TGTGCCAGCTCAGGATTCGGGCTAGCGGGAGGTTCGAACACCGGGGAGCTGTTTTTT. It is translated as CASSGFGLAGGSNTGELFF.

The CDR3 nucleotides read TGTGCCAGCAGCTTGGCGACAGGGGGCTACACCTTC. It encodes CASSLATGGYTF. The chain couples TRBV5-6 to TRBJ1-2; TRBD1 matches 7 bases. The CDR3 loop spans 12 amino acids. Trimming took 0 bases from V and 8 from J; bases not matched to a gene: 1. CDR1 SGHDT and CDR2 YYEEEE come from the germline V gene.

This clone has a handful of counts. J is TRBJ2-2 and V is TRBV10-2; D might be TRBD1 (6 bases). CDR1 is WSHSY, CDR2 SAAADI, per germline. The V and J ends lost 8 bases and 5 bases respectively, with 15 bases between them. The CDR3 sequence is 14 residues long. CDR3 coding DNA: TGCGCCAGCGGCCGAACAGGGTCAACCGGGGAGCTGTTTTTT. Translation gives CASGRTGSTGELFF.

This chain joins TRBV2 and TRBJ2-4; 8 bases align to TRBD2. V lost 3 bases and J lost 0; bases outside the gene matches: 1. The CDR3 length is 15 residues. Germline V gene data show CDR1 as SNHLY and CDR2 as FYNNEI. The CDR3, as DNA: TGTGCCAGCAGTGACGGGGGGGTAGCCAAAAACATTCAGTACTTC. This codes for CASSDGGVAKNIQYF.

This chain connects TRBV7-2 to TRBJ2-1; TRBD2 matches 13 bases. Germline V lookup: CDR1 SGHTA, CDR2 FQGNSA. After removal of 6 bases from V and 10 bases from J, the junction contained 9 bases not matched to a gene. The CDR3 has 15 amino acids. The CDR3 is CASRAGTSGTGEQFF. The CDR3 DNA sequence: TGTGCCAGCAGGGCCGGGACTAGCGGGACGGGGGAGCAGTTCTTC.

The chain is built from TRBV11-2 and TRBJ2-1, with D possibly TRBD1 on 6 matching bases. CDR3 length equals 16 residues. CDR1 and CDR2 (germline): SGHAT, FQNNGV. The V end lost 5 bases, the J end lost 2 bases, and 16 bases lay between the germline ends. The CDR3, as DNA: TGTGCCAGCAGCCCCGCCCCACAGGGAACCTACAATGAGCAGTTCTTC. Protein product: CASSPAPQGTYNEQFF.

The CDR3 sequence: CASSDPGHNEQFF. CDR3 in DNA: TGCGCCAGCAGTGATCCAGGGCACAATGAGCAGTTCTTC. The V and J genes are TRBV10-2 and TRBJ2-1, with D tentatively TRBD1 (5 bases). Germline values: CDR1 WSHSY, CDR2 SAAADI. The CDR3 length is 13 residues. V gave up 3 bases and J gave up 5 bases, with 8 bases separating them.

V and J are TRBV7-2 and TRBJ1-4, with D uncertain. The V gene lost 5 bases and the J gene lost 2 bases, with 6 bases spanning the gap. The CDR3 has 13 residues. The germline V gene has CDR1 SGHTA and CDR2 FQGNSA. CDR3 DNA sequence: TGTGCCAGCAGCGATCGGACTAATGAAAAACTGTTTTTT. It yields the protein CASSDRTNEKLFF.

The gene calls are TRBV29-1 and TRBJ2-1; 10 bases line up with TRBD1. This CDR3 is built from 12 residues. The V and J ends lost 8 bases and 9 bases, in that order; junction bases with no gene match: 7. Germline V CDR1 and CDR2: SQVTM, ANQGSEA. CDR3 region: CSLRTGGGEQFF. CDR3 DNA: TGCAGCCTACGGACAGGGGGAGGTGAGCAGTTCTTC.

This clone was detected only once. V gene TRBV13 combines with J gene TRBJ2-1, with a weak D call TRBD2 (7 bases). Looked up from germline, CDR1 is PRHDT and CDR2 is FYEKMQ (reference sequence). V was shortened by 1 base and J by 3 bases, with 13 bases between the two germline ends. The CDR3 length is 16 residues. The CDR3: CASSLVRGAFYNEQFF. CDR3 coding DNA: TGTGCCAGCAGCTTAGTCCGGGGGGCATTCTACAATGAGCAGTTCTTC. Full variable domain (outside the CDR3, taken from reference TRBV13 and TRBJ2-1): AAGVIQSPRHLIKEKRETATLKCYPIPRHDTVYWYQQGPGQDPQFLISFYEKMQSDKGSIPDRFSAQQFSDYHSELNMSSLELGDSALYFCASSLVRGAFYNEQFFGPGTRLTVL.